The T cell receptor (beta chain) under discussion was sequenced for a study of regulatory T cells in long-lasting Graves disease. This clonotype was counted many times. TCR beta libraries were built with iRepertoire HTBI primers and Arm-PCR of CDR3 regions. TCRdb ran MiXCR on the multiplex PCR reads and lists one entry per CDR3 protein. The table includes hundreds of thousands of distinct CDR3 sequences, approximately 15% detected once. Described time point: newly diagnosed GD, antithyroid drugs for less than 3 months. Scientists built the TCR library using RNA that was extracted from PBMCs. Trimming cost V 5 bases and J 7 bases; bases outside gene matches: 8. The CDR3 consists of 13 residues. CDR1 is PRHDT, CDR2 FYEKMQ, per germline (reference sequence). In addition, the sample was reused for a study of T cells in Graves' hyperthyroidism and ophthalmopathy.

The specimen comprised peripheral blood mononuclear cells (PBMCs), sampled at new diagnosis, from a patient treated with antithyroid drugs. The TCR comes from a man aged 25 to 45 with Graves disease. This chain joins TRBV13 and TRBJ2-7; 7 bases line up with TRBD2. CDR3: CASSDAGVGEQYF. DNA for the CDR3: TGTGCCAGCAGCGATGCGGGAGTTGGGGAGCAGTACTTC.